This T cell receptor beta chain originates from a study of blood T cell repertoires in COVID-19. Study details: In each case, the material was cDNA or gDNA derived from T cells, B-cell-depleted T cells, or PBMCs.

In germline, CDR1 is MNHEY, CDR2 SMNVEV (reference sequence). V was trimmed by 3 bases and J by 2 bases, leaving 11 bases between them. The CDR3 is 14 residues long. Per the authors' pipeline: For nucleated cells, counts were estimated from reference gene primer amplification. TCRdb's table, derived via immunoSEQ multiplex PCR, lists solely in-frame clones and lacks some. Clone size and the V and J calls come from that table; the DNA yielded D and trimming. Of 150,000 or so clones in the sample, around 78% were seen once. The V call is TRBV27, the J call TRBJ2-7, with TRBD2 as a possible D gene (5 bases). This TCR came from a woman over 75 with active or convalescent COVID-19. The specimen sequenced was peripheral blood. CDR3 amino acids: CASSFTALAYEQYF. The CDR3 coding sequence is TGTGCCAGCAGTTTTACGGCACTAGCCTACGAGCAGTACTTC.